This TCR beta chain came from a study of T cell clonotyping in hematopoietic cell transplantation. The data were produced by immunoSEQ multiplex PCR, yet TCRdb's version contains in-frame clones alone and is incomplete. Among about 16,000 clones listed, approximately 85% were seen once. The CDR3 extends over 15 amino acids. CDR1 is SGDLS and CDR2 is YYNGEE in the germline V gene. The V segment lost 3 bases and the J segment 3 bases; nucleotides outside the gene matches: 3. The V and J genes are TRBV9 and TRBJ2-7; the match to TRBD2 covers 13 bases. This clonotype originated in a woman aged 40 to 50 in good health. Some clones in this sample may be carry-over from other donors' samples. Sequences were obtained from peripheral blood mononuclear cells. The CDR3 nucleotides are TGTGCCAGCAGCGCGGGACTAGCGGGGAACTACGAGCAGTACTTC. Its translation: CASSAGLAGNYEQYF.